The clone carrying this T cell receptor (beta chain) appeared many times. What it binds is not known. CDR1 and CDR2 from the germline V gene are SNHLY and FYNNEI. The V gene lost 1 base and the J gene lost 6 bases, with 10 bases spanning the gap. The CDR3 runs to 14 residues. The entry originates in a study of early T cells in non-severe SARS-CoV-2 infection. Study context: Bulk RNA from unsorted whole blood was sequenced; chains were unpaired.

In the library, individual cDNA molecules carried attached unique molecular identifiers. One entry per CDR3 protein, called by TCRdb with MiXCR from the 5' RACE reads. This sample carries some 50,000 distinct CDR3 sequences, 5% to 6.5% of them seen once, and the ten largest clones take 5% to 5.5%. The study, taken as a whole, reports: In VDJdb matching, anti-spike CD8 responses were favored while private and CD4 specificities went missing.

The source material was whole blood, sampled at baseline. This TCR came from an adult who was a healthcare worker with PCR-confirmed SARS-CoV-2 infection or an uninfected control (not recorded which). This chain uses TRBV2 with TRBJ1-5, with TRBD1 as a possible D gene (5 bases). DNA for the CDR3: TGTGCCAGCAGTGAAGGGGGGTTTCGTCAGCCCCAGCATTTT. Amino acids: CASSEGGFRQPQHF.